Listed below are T cell receptor beta chains from one sample, sequenced in a study of type 1 regulatory T cells. TCRdb ran MiXCR on the reads and lists one entry per CDR3 protein. The top ten hold 7.5% to 8.5% of the sample, which has fewer than 80,000 distinct CDR3 sequences, 20% seen once. These receptors have no identified antigens. The sequenced sample was cultured type 1 regulatory T (Tr1) cells, either the whole culture or a sorted fraction (not recorded which). Every receptor here comes from a human donor in good health. Each CDR3 is given without its conserved first and last residue. Fields, in order: V gene, CDR3 protein.

TRBV5-8	ASSPTGRQETQY
TRBV5-1	ASSFGGHRSYNEQF
TRBV5-1	ASSFEETQY
TRBV29-1	SVATSLENDEAF
TRBV19	ASITGPGGELF
TRBV20-1	SARGIMNTEAF
TRBV10-3	AISESDASREPQH
TRBV5-1	ASSLEVGELF
TRBV3-1	ASSQDIGLAGGETQY
TRBV20-1	SASLPTSGRGSHEQF
TRBV9	ASSVTGFGTDTQY
TRBV6-2/TRBV6-3	ASSSSRTGGREQY
TRBV7-9	ASSATSSGAYEQY
TRBV20-1	SARAAGGKDYNEQF
TRBV5-1	ASSILAGVANEQF
TRBV20-1	SLSGRYTDTQY
TRBV7-2	ASSLASASGRAEDTQY
TRBV5-6	ASSPPGLRSTEAF
TRBV5-1	ASSYGGQGETQY
TRBV7-6	ASSPTGGGNTDTQY
TRBV25-1	ASRGTGNNEQF
TRBV6-5	ASSWTGQETQY